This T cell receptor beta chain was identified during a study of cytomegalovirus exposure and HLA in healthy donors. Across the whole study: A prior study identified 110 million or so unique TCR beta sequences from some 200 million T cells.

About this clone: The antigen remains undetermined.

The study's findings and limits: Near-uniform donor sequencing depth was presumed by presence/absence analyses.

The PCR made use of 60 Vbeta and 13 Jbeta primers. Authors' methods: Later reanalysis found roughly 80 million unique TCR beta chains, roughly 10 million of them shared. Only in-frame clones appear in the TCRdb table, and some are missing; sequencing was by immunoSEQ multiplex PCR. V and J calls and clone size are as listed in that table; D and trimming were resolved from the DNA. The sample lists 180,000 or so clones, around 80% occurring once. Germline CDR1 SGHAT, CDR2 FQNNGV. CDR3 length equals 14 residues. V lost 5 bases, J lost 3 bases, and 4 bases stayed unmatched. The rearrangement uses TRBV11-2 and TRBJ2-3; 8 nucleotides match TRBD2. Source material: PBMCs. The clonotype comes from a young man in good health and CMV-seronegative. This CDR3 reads CASSPRGGTDTQYF. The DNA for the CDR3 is TGTGCCAGCAGCCCTCGGGGGGGAACAGATACGCAGTATTTT.